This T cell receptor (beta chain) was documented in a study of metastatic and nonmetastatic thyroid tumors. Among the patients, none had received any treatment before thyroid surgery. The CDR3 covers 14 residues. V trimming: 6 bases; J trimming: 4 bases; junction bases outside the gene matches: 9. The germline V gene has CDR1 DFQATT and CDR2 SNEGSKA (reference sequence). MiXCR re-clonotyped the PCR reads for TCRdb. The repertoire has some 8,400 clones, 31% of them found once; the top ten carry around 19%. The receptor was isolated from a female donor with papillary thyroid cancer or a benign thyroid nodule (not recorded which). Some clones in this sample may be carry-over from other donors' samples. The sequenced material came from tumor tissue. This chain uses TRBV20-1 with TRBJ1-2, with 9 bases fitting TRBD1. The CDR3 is CSARDREKGYGYTF. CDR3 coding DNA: TGCAGTGCAAGGGACAGGGAAAAGGGCTATGGCTACACCTTC.